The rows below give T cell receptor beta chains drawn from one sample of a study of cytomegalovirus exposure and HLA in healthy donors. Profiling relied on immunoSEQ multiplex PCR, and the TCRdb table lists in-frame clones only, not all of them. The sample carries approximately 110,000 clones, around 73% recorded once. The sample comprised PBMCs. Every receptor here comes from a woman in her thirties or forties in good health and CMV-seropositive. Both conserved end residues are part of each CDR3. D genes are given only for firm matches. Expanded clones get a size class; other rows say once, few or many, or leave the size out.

cdr3_aa: CASAGPGDTSETQYF; cdr3_nt: TGTGCTAGTGCCGGACCTGGGGACACTTCGGAGACCCAGTACTTC; j_call: TRBJ2-5; cdr3_length: 15; d_call: .; clone_size: few; v_call: TRBV12-5
cdr3_aa: CASSPQTGLNTEAFF; cdr3_nt: TGTGCCAGCAGTCCTCAGACAGGACTGAACACTGAAGCTTTCTTT; j_call: TRBJ1-1; cdr3_length: 15; d_call: .; clone_size: .; v_call: TRBV25-1
cdr3_aa: CASTRLGGELFF; cdr3_nt: TGTGCCAGCACCAGGCTCGGCGGGGAGCTGTTTTTT; j_call: TRBJ2-2; cdr3_length: 12; d_call: .; clone_size: .; v_call: TRBV27
cdr3_aa: CASSLGQILNTEAFF; cdr3_nt: TGTGCCAGCAGCTTGGGACAGATTTTGAACACTGAAGCTTTCTTT; j_call: TRBJ1-1; cdr3_length: 15; d_call: .; clone_size: .; v_call: TRBV5-4
cdr3_aa: CASSPLPLDQPQHF; cdr3_nt: TGTGCCAGCAGCCCTCTCCCCCTCGATCAGCCCCAGCATTTT; j_call: TRBJ1-5; cdr3_length: 14; d_call: .; clone_size: .; v_call: TRBV11-3
cdr3_aa: CASSQGQGVYEQYF; cdr3_nt: TGTGCCAGCAGCCAAGGACAGGGGGTTTACGAGCAGTACTTC; j_call: TRBJ2-7; cdr3_length: 14; d_call: TRBD1; clone_size: few; v_call: TRBV4-2
cdr3_aa: CASGTGGYGYTF; cdr3_nt: TGTGCCAGCGGGACGGGGGGCTATGGCTACACCTTC; j_call: TRBJ1-2; cdr3_length: 12; d_call: .; clone_size: once; v_call: TRBV5-6
cdr3_aa: CASAGGTYEQYF; cdr3_nt: TGTGCCAGCGCAGGGGGTACTTACGAGCAGTACTTC; j_call: TRBJ2-7; cdr3_length: 12; d_call: TRBD1; clone_size: .; v_call: TRBV19
cdr3_aa: CASSPRTENTEAFF; cdr3_nt: TGTGCCAGCAGTCCCCGGACTGAAAACACTGAAGCTTTCTTT; j_call: TRBJ1-1; cdr3_length: 14; d_call: .; clone_size: .; v_call: TRBV2
cdr3_aa: CASSLYQGGPYEQYF; cdr3_nt: TGTGCCAGCAGTTTATATCAGGGCGGACCCTACGAGCAGTACTTC; j_call: TRBJ2-7; cdr3_length: 15; d_call: .; clone_size: .; v_call: TRBV27
cdr3_aa: CASSLATGVVEKLFF; cdr3_nt: TGTGCCAGCAGCTTAGCGACAGGGGTAGTTGAAAAACTGTTTTTT; j_call: TRBJ1-4; cdr3_length: 15; d_call: TRBD1; clone_size: .; v_call: TRBV7-9
cdr3_aa: CASSYGQGNTEAFF; cdr3_nt: TGTGCCAGCAGTTACGGACAGGGGAACACTGAAGCTTTCTTT; j_call: TRBJ1-1; cdr3_length: 14; d_call: TRBD1; clone_size: .; v_call: TRBV2
cdr3_aa: CASNEQGITEAFF; cdr3_nt: TGCGCCAGCAACGAACAGGGAATTACTGAAGCTTTCTTT; j_call: TRBJ1-1; cdr3_length: 13; d_call: .; clone_size: .; v_call: TRBV5-1
cdr3_aa: CASSGRDRNQPQHF; cdr3_nt: TGTGCCAGCAGCGGCCGGGACAGGAATCAGCCCCAGCATTTT; j_call: TRBJ1-5; cdr3_length: 14; d_call: TRBD1; clone_size: .; v_call: TRBV7-8
cdr3_aa: CASITSRGRSVDGYTF; cdr3_nt: TGTGCTAGCATCACTTCCCGGGGGAGGAGTGTGGATGGCTACACCTTC; j_call: TRBJ1-2; cdr3_length: 16; d_call: .; clone_size: .; v_call: TRBV7-7
cdr3_aa: CASSLTTGAHLNSPLHF; cdr3_nt: TGCGCCAGCAGCCTGACCACAGGGGCCCACCTGAATTCACCCCTCCACTTT; j_call: TRBJ1-6; cdr3_length: 17; d_call: TRBD1; clone_size: .; v_call: TRBV5-1
cdr3_aa: CASSSGVSEIVPDTQYF; cdr3_nt: TGTGCCAGCAGCTCTGGCGTTAGCGAGATCGTTCCAGATACGCAGTATTTT; j_call: TRBJ2-3; cdr3_length: 17; d_call: .; clone_size: .; v_call: TRBV7-6
cdr3_aa: CASSLGWTGGNYGYTF; cdr3_nt: TGTGCCAGCAGCTTAGGATGGACAGGGGGCAACTATGGCTACACCTTC; j_call: TRBJ1-2; cdr3_length: 16; d_call: TRBD1; clone_size: .; v_call: TRBV7-2
cdr3_aa: CASSPREVVNTEAFF; cdr3_nt: TGCGCCAGCAGCCCGAGAGAGGTTGTGAACACTGAAGCTTTCTTT; j_call: TRBJ1-1; cdr3_length: 15; d_call: .; clone_size: .; v_call: TRBV4-1
cdr3_aa: CASSGRGSQETQYF; cdr3_nt: TGTGCCAGCAGCGGCAGGGGTTCCCAAGAGACCCAGTACTTC; j_call: TRBJ2-5; cdr3_length: 14; d_call: .; clone_size: once; v_call: TRBV9
cdr3_aa: CASSFRLLAGDTEAFF; cdr3_nt: TGTGCCAGCAGCTTCCGGCTCCTCGCAGGGGACACTGAAGCTTTCTTT; j_call: TRBJ1-1; cdr3_length: 16; d_call: .; clone_size: .; v_call: TRBV5-6
cdr3_aa: CASSSGGLQETQYF; cdr3_nt: TGCGCCAGCAGCTCCGGCGGCCTACAAGAGACCCAGTACTTC; j_call: TRBJ2-5; cdr3_length: 14; d_call: .; clone_size: .; v_call: TRBV5-1
cdr3_aa: CASSSGTSGFNEQFF; cdr3_nt: TGTGCCAGCAGCTCCGGGACTAGCGGATTCAATGAGCAGTTCTTC; j_call: TRBJ2-1; cdr3_length: 15; d_call: TRBD2; clone_size: .; v_call: TRBV7-2
cdr3_aa: CAISVSRLTDTEAFF; cdr3_nt: TGTGCCATCAGTGTAAGCAGGCTCACCGACACTGAAGCTTTCTTT; j_call: TRBJ1-1; cdr3_length: 15; d_call: .; clone_size: .; v_call: TRBV10-3
cdr3_aa: CASSPRQVDSLNTEAFF; cdr3_nt: TGTGCCAGCTCACCAAGACAGGTCGATTCTTTGAACACTGAAGCTTTCTTT; j_call: TRBJ1-1; cdr3_length: 17; d_call: .; clone_size: few; v_call: TRBV18
cdr3_aa: CASSPSVGQGETGHEAFF; cdr3_nt: TGTGCCAGCAGCCCGTCTGTGGGACAGGGAGAGACGGGGCATGAAGCTTTCTTT; j_call: TRBJ1-1; cdr3_length: 18; d_call: TRBD1; clone_size: .; v_call: TRBV5-5
cdr3_aa: CASSVGGTGITEAFF; cdr3_nt: TGTGCCAGCAGCGTGGGGGGGACAGGGATCACTGAAGCTTTCTTT; j_call: TRBJ1-1; cdr3_length: 15; d_call: TRBD1; clone_size: .; v_call: TRBV9
cdr3_aa: CAISQHDTYEQYF; cdr3_nt: TGTGCCATCAGCCAACATGATACCTACGAGCAGTACTTC; j_call: TRBJ2-7; cdr3_length: 13; d_call: .; clone_size: .; v_call: TRBV10-3
cdr3_aa: CASSLGRETYEQYF; cdr3_nt: TGCGCCAGCAGCTTGGGACGGGAAACCTACGAGCAGTACTTC; j_call: TRBJ2-7; cdr3_length: 14; d_call: .; clone_size: .; v_call: TRBV5-1
cdr3_aa: CASSLGYREVSYNEQFF; cdr3_nt: TGCGCCAGCAGCCTTGGATACAGGGAAGTCTCATACAATGAGCAGTTCTTC; j_call: TRBJ2-1; cdr3_length: 17; d_call: .; clone_size: .; v_call: TRBV5-1
cdr3_aa: CASSYSVQDSYGYTF; cdr3_nt: TGTGCCAGCAGTTACTCGGTACAGGACAGCTATGGCTACACCTTC; j_call: TRBJ1-2; cdr3_length: 15; d_call: .; clone_size: .; v_call: TRBV6-5
cdr3_aa: CAISESAGQGSYGYTF; cdr3_nt: TGTGCCATCAGTGAGTCAGCGGGACAGGGCTCCTATGGCTACACCTTC; j_call: TRBJ1-2; cdr3_length: 16; d_call: TRBD1; clone_size: .; v_call: TRBV10-3